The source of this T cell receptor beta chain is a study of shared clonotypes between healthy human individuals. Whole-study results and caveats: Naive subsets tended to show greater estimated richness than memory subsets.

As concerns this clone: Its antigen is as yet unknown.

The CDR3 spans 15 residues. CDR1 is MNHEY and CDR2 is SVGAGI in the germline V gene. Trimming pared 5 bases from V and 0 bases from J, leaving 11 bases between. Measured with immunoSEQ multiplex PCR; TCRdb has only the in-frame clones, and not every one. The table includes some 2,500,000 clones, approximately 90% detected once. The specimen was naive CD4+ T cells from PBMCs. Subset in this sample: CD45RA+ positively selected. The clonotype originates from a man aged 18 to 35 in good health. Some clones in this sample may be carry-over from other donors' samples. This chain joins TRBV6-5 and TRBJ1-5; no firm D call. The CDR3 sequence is CASSPSRTSNQPQHF. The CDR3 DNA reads TGTGCCAGCAGTCCTTCGAGGACTAGCAATCAGCCCCAGCATTTT.